One and the same sample provided the 26 T cell receptor beta chains below, sequenced in a study of immune evolution from preneoplasia to lung adenocarcinoma. TCRdb keeps only in-frame clones here, not all; method: immunoSEQ multiplex PCR. The sample has over 3,000 clones, 65% to 85% seen once. The sample consisted of FFPE adjacent normal lung tissue. Receptor source: a person aged 65 to 79 with lung adenocarcinoma.

The gene calls are TRBV7-2 and TRBJ2-7; tentatively, D is TRBD2 (5 bases). The length of the CDR3 is 13 residues. V was cut by 1 base and J by 3 bases, with 7 bases left in between. Per germline, CDR1 SGHTA and CDR2 FQGNSA. In DNA form, the CDR3 reads TGTGCCAGCAGCTTAGTGGGAGTCTACGAGCAGTACTTC. This translates into CASSLVGVYEQYF.

CDR3 protein: CASSPGRPASDQETQYF. The CDR3 region has the DNA TGTGCCAGCAGCCCAGGTCGCCCGGCTAGCGACCAAGAGACCCAGTACTTC. This chain joins TRBV7-9 and TRBJ2-5; maybe TRBD2 (6 bases). Trimming removed 5 bases from V and 0 bases from J, with 19 bases in between. The CDR3 is made up of 17 amino acids. Germline V gene lookup returns CDR1 SEHNR and CDR2 FQNEAQ (reference sequence).

This rearrangement joins TRBV7-9 to TRBJ2-1, with 9 nucleotides matching TRBD2. The V segment lost 5 bases and the J segment 9 bases; nucleotides outside the gene matches: 14. CDR3 size: 16 residues. Germline loops: CDR1 SEHNR, CDR2 FQNEAQ (reference sequence). CDR3 DNA: TGTGCCAGCAGCATGGTAGCGGGAGTTCTTGTGGTTGAGCAGTTCTTC. Translated, it gives CASSMVAGVLVVEQFF.

There are a few counts of this clone. DNA of the CDR3: TGTGCCAGCAGAACCGAATACCAGGTCGGACGAGCTTTCTTT. It codes for CASRTEYQVGRAFF. The chain has TRBV11-2 and TRBJ1-1; D gene ambiguous. Germline CDR1 reads SGHAT; CDR2 reads FQNNGV. The CDR3 has 14 residues. V was cut by 6 bases and J by 10 bases, with 21 bases left in between. Based on the CDR3 plus reference TRBV11-2 and TRBJ1-1, the full variable domain is EAGVAQSPRYKIIEKRQSVAFWCNPISGHATLYWYQQILGQGPKLLIQFQNNGVVDDSQLPKDRFSAERLKGVDSTLKIQPAKLEDSAVYLCASRTEYQVGRAFFGQGTRLTVV.

V is TRBV11-1 and J is TRBJ1-1, with D possibly TRBD1 on 5 matching bases. The germline V gene has CDR1 SGHAT and CDR2 FQDESV (reference sequence). The ends were cut back, 0 bases at V and 8 bases at J, with 10 bases in the middle. This CDR3 is 13 amino acids long. This CDR3 is CASSLAGTPEAFF. The CDR3 DNA sequence: TGTGCCAGCAGCTTAGCAGGGACCCCCGAAGCTTTCTTT.

The chain is built from TRBV6-1 and TRBJ1-1, with D perhaps TRBD1 (5 bases). The CDR3 runs 13 residues. The germline V gene has CDR1 MNHNS and CDR2 SASEGT. V gave up 1 base and J gave up 6 bases, with 9 bases separating them. CDR3 sequence: CASSEVGGAEAFF. In nucleotides, the CDR3 is TGTGCCAGCAGTGAAGTCGGGGGGGCTGAAGCTTTCTTT.

The chain combines TRBV18 with TRBJ1-1; perhaps TRBD1 as D (5 bases). Trimming took off 2 bases at V and 8 bases at J, with 12 bases between the two ends. CDR1 and CDR2 from the germline V gene are KGHSH and LQKENI. The CDR3 has 13 residues. CDR3 in DNA: TGTGCCAGCTCACCATTGCAGGGAGGGGAAGCTTTCTTT. Residues: CASSPLQGGEAFF.

The chain links TRBV30 to TRBJ1-2; 8 positions agree with TRBD1. The CDR3 extends over 19 amino acids. With 2 bases clipped from V and 4 bases from J, the junction kept 21 bases outside the gene matches. Per germline, CDR1 GTSNPN and CDR2 SVGIG (reference sequence). The CDR3 loop is CAWSLRWVPRTGLSYGYTF. The DNA of the CDR3 is TGTGCCTGGAGTCTTCGGTGGGTACCTCGGACAGGGTTAAGCTATGGCTACACCTTC.

The rearrangement joins TRBV18 to TRBJ2-5; no clear D. This CDR3 is 14 amino acids long. The germline V gene encodes CDR1 KGHSH and CDR2 LQKENI. V was pared by 0 bases and J by 5 bases, with 10 bases between. CDR3 in amino acids: CASSPPLGWETQYF. The CDR3 DNA follows: TGTGCCAGCTCACCACCCCTGGGGTGGGAGACCCAGTACTTC. Supplemented by reference TRBV18 and TRBJ2-5, the full variable domain reads NAGVMQNPRHLVRRRGQEARLRCSPMKGHSHVYWYRQLPEEGLKFMVYLQKENIIDESGMPKERFSAEFPKEGPSILRIQQVVRGDSAAYFCASSPPLGWETQYFGPGTRLLVL.

The gene calls are TRBV7-8 and TRBJ1-2; D unclear. V lost 0 bases, J lost 4 bases, and 9 bases lay in between. There are 14 residues in the CDR3. Germline V gene lookup returns CDR1 SGHVS and CDR2 FQNEAQ. CDR3 loop: CASSLAAAGYGYTF. As DNA, the CDR3 is TGTGCCAGCAGCTTAGCCGCCGCCGGCTATGGCTACACCTTC. The full variable domain, with the rest looked up from reference TRBV7-8 and TRBJ1-2, is GAGVSQSPRYKVAKRGQDVALRCDPISGHVSLFWYQQALGQGPEFLTYFQNEAQLDKSGLPSDRFFAERPEGSVSTLKIQRTQQEDSAVYLCASSLAAAGYGYTFGSGTRLTVV.

J is TRBJ2-6 and V is TRBV10-3; D perhaps matches TRBD2 (5 bases). Between the trimmed V and J ends, which lost 2 bases and 0 bases, there was a span of 8 bases. In germline, CDR1 is ENHRY, CDR2 SYGVKD. There are 16 residues in the CDR3. CDR3 sequence (DNA): TGTGCCATCAGTGAGGGGAGCAACTCTGGGGCCAACGTCCTGACTTTC. The encoded protein is CAISEGSNSGANVLTF.

The chain uses TRBV5-1 and TRBJ2-5; D gene uncertain. V was trimmed by 2 bases and J by 5 bases, leaving 4 bases between them. In germline, CDR1 is SGHRS, CDR2 YFSETQ. The CDR3 extends over 11 amino acids. CDR3 residues: CASSFGETQYF. The CDR3 DNA is TGCGCCAGCAGCTTTGGTGAGACCCAGTACTTC.

This clone has only a few counts. Other nucleotide sequences in the sample specify the same CDR3. The V and J genes are TRBV19 and TRBJ2-7, with TRBD2 matching 10 bases. The CDR3 runs to 14 residues. Losses at the gene ends were 6 bases for V and 6 bases for J; bases not matched to a gene: 8. Germline V gives CDR1 LNHDA, CDR2 SQIVND (reference sequence). The CDR3, as DNA: TGTGCCAGTAGGGGGGCTAGCGGGAGTGGCGAGCAGTACTTC. Protein: CASRGASGSGEQYF.

This chain joins TRBV7-9 and TRBJ2-7; D is possibly TRBD2 (6 bases). Trimming stripped 6 bases from V and 5 bases from J, with 8 bases between. The CDR3 has 11 residues. Germline CDR1 SEHNR, CDR2 FQNEAQ (reference sequence). The CDR3 reads CASSWTNEQYF. Written as DNA, the CDR3 is TGTGCCAGCAGTTGGACTAACGAGCAGTACTTC.

The rearrangement links TRBV28 to TRBJ2-7; D is ambiguous. The ends were cut back, 4 bases at V and 7 bases at J, with 8 bases in the middle. This CDR3 is built from 11 residues. Per germline, CDR1 MDHEN and CDR2 SYDVKM. The CDR3 DNA follows: TGTGCCAGCAGTTCCAGGATGGAGCAGTACTTC. Its protein is CASSSRMEQYF.

This clone came up a few times. V and J are TRBV4-1 and TRBJ1-1; maybe TRBD1 (6 bases). Between the trimmed V and J ends, which lost 1 base and 4 bases, there was a span of 16 bases. The CDR3 length is 16 residues. Germline values: CDR1 MGHRA, CDR2 YSYEKL. The CDR3 sequence is CASSQGGPLVGTEAFF. The DNA for the CDR3 is TGCGCCAGCAGCCAAGGGGGGCCCCTCGTGGGCACTGAAGCTTTCTTT.

The chain has TRBV11-2 and TRBJ2-7; D uncertain. Germline V gene lookup returns CDR1 SGHAT and CDR2 FQNNGV. This CDR3 is built from 12 residues. Trimming removed 5 bases from V and 5 bases from J, with 10 bases in between. The chain's CDR3 is CASSRGFHEQYF. CDR3 coding DNA: TGTGCCAGCAGCCGTGGGTTCCACGAGCAGTACTTC.

V usage is TRBV29-1 and J usage is TRBJ2-5; possibly TRBD1 for D (6 bases). The CDR3 spans 15 residues. Trimming cost V 3 bases and J 4 bases, with 18 bases left between them. Germline CDR1 and CDR2: SQVTM and ANQGSEA. CDR3 residues: CSVELWGPPLETQYF. The CDR3 nucleotides read TGCAGCGTTGAGTTGTGGGGGCCCCCCTTAGAGACCCAGTACTTC.

The CDR3 sequence is CAIRATRDEQYF. In DNA, the CDR3 is TGTGCCATCAGGGCGACTAGGGACGAGCAGTACTTC. V and J are TRBV10-3 and TRBJ2-7, with D perhaps TRBD2 (6 bases). The V gene's germline CDR1 is ENHRY and CDR2 SYGVKD. This CDR3 is 12 amino acids long. The germline V and J ends were trimmed by 6 bases and 5 bases, with 11 bases remaining between them.

V and J are TRBV27 and TRBJ1-5; D gene uncertain. CDR1 is MNHEY and CDR2 is SMNVEV in the germline V gene (reference sequence). CDR3 length equals 12 residues. Trimming stripped 4 bases from V and 9 bases from J, with 10 bases between. The CDR3 DNA follows: TGTGCCAGCAGTTCGGGCGGCGGGCCCCAGCATTTT. Its protein product is CASSSGGGPQHF.

The rearrangement links TRBV10-3 to TRBJ1-1; tentative D call: TRBD1 (6 bases). The CDR3 is 12 amino acids. Trimming removed 6 bases from V and 6 bases from J, with 11 bases in between. In germline, CDR1 is ENHRY, CDR2 SYGVKD. CDR3 sequence: CAIRSSGAEAFF. CDR3 in DNA: TGTGCCATCAGGTCGTCAGGGGCTGAAGCTTTCTTT.

The V and J genes are TRBV18 and TRBJ2-2, with D possibly TRBD1 on 6 matching bases. Trimming took off 3 bases at V and 4 bases at J, with 15 bases between the two ends. The CDR3 contains 16 residues. The germline CDR1 and CDR2 sequences are KGHSH and LQKENI. The CDR3 DNA reads TGTGCCAGCTCACCGGCACAGGGTGTGAGCACCGGGGAGCTGTTTTTT. Translating it yields CASSPAQGVSTGELFF.

The J gene is TRBJ2-3, the V gene TRBV6-1, with a weak D call TRBD2 (5 bases). CDR3 length equals 12 residues. Germline V gene sequence: CDR1 MNHNS, CDR2 SASEGT. Trimming took 8 bases from V and 4 from J, leaving 10 bases between them. CDR3 sequence reads: CASGAVADTQYF. CDR3 DNA sequence: TGTGCCAGCGGAGCGGTGGCAGATACGCAGTATTTT.

Only one count was recorded for this clone. V usage is TRBV30 and J usage is TRBJ1-2; possible D gene TRBD1, 5 bases. Germline loops: CDR1 GTSNPN, CDR2 SVGIG (reference sequence). CDR3 length equals 14 residues. With 0 bases removed from V and 6 bases from J, the gap between germline ends came to 14 bases. The CDR3 DNA is TGTGCCTGGAGTGTGGTGGGGCAAGGAGATGGCTACACCTTC. Translation gives CAWSVVGQGDGYTF.

The gene calls are TRBV5-4 and TRBJ2-5; D tentatively reads TRBD1 or TRBD2 (5 bases each). The CDR3 extends over 15 amino acids. Deletions cut 4 bases from V and 5 bases from J, with 18 bases between. Per germline, CDR1 SGHNT and CDR2 YYREEE (reference sequence). In DNA form, the CDR3 reads TGTGCCAGCAGCCCATATGGTGGGGGTCGGGAGACCCAGTACTTC. Translated, it gives CASSPYGGGRETQYF.

The CDR3 sequence is CASSPRVADSYEQYF. Written as DNA, the CDR3 is TGCGCCAGCAGCCCAAGAGTAGCGGATAGTTACGAGCAGTACTTC. The V call is TRBV5-1, the J call TRBJ2-7; D perhaps matches TRBD2 (6 bases). V was pared by 4 bases and J by 4 bases, with 18 bases between. This CDR3 contains 15 residues. Germline CDR1 and CDR2: SGHRS and YFSETQ. Together with reference TRBV5-1 and TRBJ2-7, the CDR3 gives the full variable domain: KAGVTQTPRYLIKTRGQQVTLSCSPISGHRSVSWYQQTPGQGLQFLFEYFSETQRNKGNFPGRFSGRQFSNSRSEMNVSTLELGDSALYLCASSPRVADSYEQYFGPGTRLTVT.